This TCR beta chain stems from a study of OX40 agonist ivuxolimab in advanced cancers. TCRdb's copy holds only in-frame clones and misses some; the assay was immunoSEQ multiplex PCR. Of tens of thousands of clones detected, 80% to 90% appear once; the ten largest clones hold more than 0.5%. The CDR3 has 11 residues. Germline-derived CDR1 and CDR2 are SGHTS and YDEGEE. V was cut by 4 bases and J by 4 bases, with 5 bases left in between. The TCR sequence derives from an adult with an advanced solid tumor such as melanoma, head and neck, liver or kidney cancer. This chain connects TRBV5-8 to TRBJ1-2; D unresolved. Material: CD4+ or CD8+ T cells sorted from blood, obtained in a trial of the OX40 agonist ivuxolimab. The CDR3 loop reads CASSAGYGYTF. As DNA, the CDR3 is TGTGCCAGCAGCGCGGGCTATGGCTACACCTTC.